This is a list of T cell receptor beta chains from one sample in a study of early T cells in non-severe SARS-CoV-2 infection. TCRdb reanalysed the 5' RACE reads using MiXCR and keeps one entry per CDR3 protein. This table has 95,000 to 100,000 distinct CDR3 sequences, less than 15% appearing once. Material: whole blood. These receptors all come from an adult who was a healthcare worker with PCR-confirmed SARS-CoV-2 infection or an uninfected control (not recorded which). Each CDR3 is given with its conserved first and last residue. A row's size may be missing; if present it is once, few, many or a size class.

J,V,size,CDR3
TRBJ2-4,TRBV28,NA,CASSPPPQGGWEERSKNIQYF
TRBJ2-7,TRBV4-1,few,CASSQKRGQWGYEQYF
TRBJ1-2,TRBV4-3,few,CASSQEVRDTSYGYTF
TRBJ2-3,TRBV7-2,NA,CASSLFFRVTDTQYF
TRBJ1-1,TRBV11-3,many,CASSSNMNTEAFF
TRBJ2-5,TRBV6-5,few,CASSRLAGEETQYF
TRBJ2-7,TRBV11-1,many,CASSPRTQAYEQYF
TRBJ2-1,TRBV7-2,NA,CASSAISSGGAGEQFF
TRBJ1-6,TRBV28,many,CASTQDPRPNSPLHF
TRBJ1-2,TRBV12-2,once,CTSRSDNWGTTLRNGYTF
TRBJ1-1,TRBV7-6,many,CASSFGSQNTEAFF
TRBJ2-7,TRBV29-1,NA,CSVDPTGGGEQYF